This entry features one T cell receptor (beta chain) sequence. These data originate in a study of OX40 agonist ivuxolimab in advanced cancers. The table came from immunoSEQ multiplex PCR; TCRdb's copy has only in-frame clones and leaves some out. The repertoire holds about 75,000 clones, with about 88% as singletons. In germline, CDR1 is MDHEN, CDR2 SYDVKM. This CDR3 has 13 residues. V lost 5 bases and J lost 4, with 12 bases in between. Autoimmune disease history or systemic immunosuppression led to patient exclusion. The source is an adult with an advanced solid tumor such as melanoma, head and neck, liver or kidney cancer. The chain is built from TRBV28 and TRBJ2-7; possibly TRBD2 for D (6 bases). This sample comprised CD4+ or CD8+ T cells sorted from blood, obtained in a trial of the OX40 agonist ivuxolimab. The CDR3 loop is CASSIPGAYEQYF. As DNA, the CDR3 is TGTGCCAGCAGTATACCGGGAGCTTACGAGCAGTACTTC.